This T cell receptor beta chain was sequenced during a study of shared T cell receptors in the human thymus. Germline V gives CDR1 MGHRA, CDR2 YSYEKL. The J segment lost 7 bases and the V segment lost 3 bases, leaving 6 bases of the junction unmatched. The CDR3 covers 14 residues. Data came from immunoSEQ multiplex PCR; TCRdb stores just in-frame clones and leaves some out. The sample holds about 660,000 clones, roughly 88% seen once. The data were also submitted as part of a second study, on human thymus T cells. This second study notes: Apparent skewing of V and J gene usage characterized both thymic and blood repertoires. Highly overlapping thymic repertoires in unrelated individuals were reported by related research.

V and J are TRBV4-1 and TRBJ1-5; 7 bases agree with TRBD1. The source is a boy younger than two with a congenital heart defect. The sequenced sample was thymocytes. The DNA of the CDR3 is TGCGCCAGCAGCCAGCAACAGGGGTTGCAGCCCCAGCATTTT. Translated, it gives CASSQQQGLQPQHF.